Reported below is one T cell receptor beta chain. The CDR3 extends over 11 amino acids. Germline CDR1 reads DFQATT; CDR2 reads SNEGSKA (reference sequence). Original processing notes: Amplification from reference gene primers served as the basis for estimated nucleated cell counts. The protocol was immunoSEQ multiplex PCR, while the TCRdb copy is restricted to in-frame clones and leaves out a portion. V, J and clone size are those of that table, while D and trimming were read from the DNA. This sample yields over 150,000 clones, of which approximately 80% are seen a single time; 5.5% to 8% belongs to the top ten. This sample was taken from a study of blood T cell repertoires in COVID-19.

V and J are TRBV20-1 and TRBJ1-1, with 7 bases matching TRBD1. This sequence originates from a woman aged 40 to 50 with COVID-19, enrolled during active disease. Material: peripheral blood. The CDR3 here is CNSQGSTEAFF. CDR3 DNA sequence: TGCAACTCACAGGGGAGCACTGAAGCTTTCTTT.